This entry describes one T cell receptor (beta chain). What it binds is not known. The data were obtained in a study of T cell responses to AZD1222 COVID-19 vaccine. Study-level findings and limits: A mostly white British donor set with more females was recruited, and clonal diversity was possibly underestimated. Baseline testing showed seropositivity in only six AZD1222 recipients. Targeting of unmutated variant regions was reportedly seen in nearly half of spike-specific TCRs.

Clones were read by immunoSEQ multiplex PCR, and TCRdb kept only the in-frame ones, dropping some. This table holds under 150,000 clones, 85% to 95% found once. CDR3 size: 12 residues. The germline V and J ends were trimmed by 5 bases and 1 base, with 3 bases remaining between them. Per germline, CDR1 LNHNV and CDR2 YYDKDF (reference sequence). This TCR came from an adult in good health. The sample was peripheral blood, taken on day 0 of MenACWY control vaccination. The chain has TRBV15 and TRBJ1-5; no reliable D call. The CDR3 protein is CATSLSNQPQHF. DNA of the CDR3: TGTGCCACCAGCTTAAGCAATCAGCCCCAGCATTTT.